Listed below are T cell receptor beta chains from one sample, sequenced in a study of Ad26.COV2.S vaccination and SARS-CoV-2 variants. The data were produced by immunoSEQ multiplex PCR, yet TCRdb's version contains in-frame clones alone and is incomplete. The sample lists roughly 250,000 clones; about 83% were seen once. The source material was peripheral blood, sampled in a trial of Ad26.COV2.S vaccine versus placebo. The receptors derive from a person aged 18-60 years who received the Ad26.COV2.S COVID-19 vaccine or a placebo. CDR3s include the opening cysteine and the closing phenylalanine or tryptophan. A D gene is named only where the DNA matches it firmly. Not all rows give a size; the values are once, few, many and, for expanded clones, a class.

D gene | J gene | clone size | V gene | CDR3 protein | CDR3 DNA
. | TRBJ2-5 | . | TRBV29-1 | CSVDGQLYQETQYF | TGCAGCGTGGATGGACAGTTGTACCAAGAGACCCAGTACTTC
. | TRBJ2-4 | . | TRBV29-1 | CSVVWPAKNIQYF | TGCAGCGTTGTATGGCCCGCCAAAAACATTCAGTACTTC
. | TRBJ2-2 | . | TRBV19 | CASSIWGNTGELFF | TGTGCCAGTAGTATTTGGGGGAACACCGGGGAGCTGTTTTTT
. | TRBJ1-1 | . | TRBV6-6 | CASSFGRGRGYTEAFF | TGTGCCAGCAGTTTCGGGAGAGGGCGAGGTTACACTGAAGCTTTCTTT
TRBD2 | TRBJ2-3 | . | TRBV4-3 | CASSPSETGGPGDTQYF | TGCGCCAGCAGCCCGTCTGAAACGGGAGGGCCAGGAGATACGCAGTATTTT
. | TRBJ1-2 | . | TRBV18 | CAGGGRNKATLVYGYTF | TGTGCCGGGGGGGGAAGGAACAAAGCCACCCTCGTCTATGGCTACACCTTC
. | TRBJ1-5 | . | TRBV7-9 | CASSPDSYQPQHF | TGTGCCAGCAGCCCCGACAGCTATCAGCCCCAGCATTTT
. | TRBJ2-7 | . | TRBV5-1 | CASSLTPWVSYEQYF | TGCGCCAGCAGCTTGACGCCTTGGGTATCCTACGAGCAGTACTTC
TRBD1 | TRBJ1-4 | . | TRBV18 | CASSPRDRVVEKLFF | TGTGCCAGCTCACCACGGGACAGGGTGGTCGAAAAACTGTTTTTT
. | TRBJ2-7 | . | TRBV5-1 | CASSLRGSYEQYF | TGCGCCAGCAGCTTGCGGGGGTCCTACGAGCAGTACTTC
. | TRBJ2-1 | . | TRBV6-1 | CASSERLGGNEQFF | TGTGCCAGCAGTGAAAGGCTAGGGGGCAATGAGCAGTTCTTC
. | TRBJ2-4 | . | TRBV4-3 | CASSPNGNLAKNIQYF | TGCGCCAGCAGCCCGAATGGCAACCTAGCCAAAAACATTCAGTACTTC
TRBD1 | TRBJ2-7 | . | TRBV4-1 | CASSTQAGQGYEQYF | TGCGCCAGCAGCACTCAAGCGGGACAGGGCTACGAGCAGTACTTC
. | TRBJ2-1 | . | TRBV4-2 | CASSQDLEDEQFF | TGTGCCAGCAGCCAAGATTTGGAAGATGAGCAGTTCTTC
. | TRBJ2-2 | . | TRBV2 | CASETGTTRAGELFF | TGTGCCAGCGAAACCGGGACGACAAGGGCCGGGGAGCTGTTTTTT
. | TRBJ2-2 | . | TRBV5-4 | CASSSQQAGELFF | TGTGCCAGCAGCTCCCAGCAGGCCGGGGAGCTGTTTTTT
TRBD2 | TRBJ2-5 | . | TRBV6-5 | CASSPLTSGEETQYF | TGTGCCAGCAGTCCTCTCACAAGCGGGGAAGAGACCCAGTACTTC
. | TRBJ1-2 | once | TRBV6-2/TRBV6-3 | CASSYTDTVGYTF | TGTGCCAGCAGTTACACCGACACGGTCGGCTACACCTTC
. | TRBJ2-7 | . | TRBV5-1 | CASSSGTRDNEQYF | TGCGCCAGCAGCTCCGGGACTCGGGATAACGAGCAGTACTTC
. | TRBJ2-7 | . | TRBV4-2 | CASSQGKLRDGSYEQYF | TGTGCCAGCAGCCAAGGGAAGTTAAGGGACGGCTCCTACGAGCAGTACTTC
. | TRBJ1-2 | . | TRBV7-2 | CASSRGTVEYGYTF | TGTGCCAGCAGCAGAGGGACCGTAGAGTATGGCTACACCTTC
. | TRBJ2-7 | . | TRBV4-1 | CASSPPEGGEQYF | TGCGCCAGCAGCCCGCCTGAGGGTGGCGAGCAGTACTTC
TRBD1 | TRBJ1-6 | . | TRBV3-1/TRBV3-2 | CASSQDLRQGAGSPLHF | TGTGCCAGCAGCCAAGATCTGCGACAGGGGGCAGGTTCACCCCTCCACTTT
TRBD2 | TRBJ2-3 | . | TRBV3-1/TRBV3-2 | CASSRKLAGVPTDTQYF | TGTGCCAGCAGCCGGAAGCTAGCGGGGGTACCCACAGATACGCAGTATTTT
TRBD2 | TRBJ2-5 | . | TRBV5-4 | CASRPGLASVETQYF | TGTGCCAGCCGGCCGGGACTAGCATCAGTAGAGACCCAGTACTTC
. | TRBJ1-5 | . | TRBV5-6 | CASSMTPASNQPQHF | TGTGCCAGCAGCATGACACCGGCTAGCAATCAGCCCCAGCATTTT
. | TRBJ2-3 | . | TRBV7-3 | CASSSGVWQGTDTQYF | TGTGCCAGCAGCTCCGGGGTGTGGCAGGGAACAGATACGCAGTATTTT
. | TRBJ2-2 | few | TRBV9 | CASRAFTSTGELFF | TGTGCCAGCAGAGCGTTTACTTCGACCGGGGAGCTGTTTTTT
. | TRBJ1-1 | . | TRBV11-2 | CASSLLGHKGEAFF | TGTGCCAGCAGCTTACTGGGACACAAGGGTGAGGCTTTCTTT
. | TRBJ2-1 | . | TRBV5-1 | CASSPFYNEQFF | TGCGCCAGCAGCCCCTTCTACAATGAGCAGTTCTTC
. | TRBJ1-4 | once | TRBV5-1 | CASSQGRTNEKLFF | TGCGCCAGCAGCCAGGGTAGAACTAATGAAAAACTGTTTTTT
. | TRBJ2-4 | once | TRBV15 | CATSRDQPVLWGSKNIQYF | TGTGCCACCAGCAGAGATCAACCCGTCCTCTGGGGTTCCAAAAACATTCAGTACTTC
. | TRBJ2-5 | once | TRBV20-1 | CGVAARETQYF | TGCGGGGTAGCGGCTAGGGAGACCCAGTACTTC
TRBD1 | TRBJ1-1 | . | TRBV5-1 | CASSGGKGAKNTEAFF | TGCGCCAGCAGCGGTGGGAAGGGGGCCAAGAACACTGAAGCTTTCTTT
. | TRBJ2-7 | once | TRBV7-4 | CASSLRVGTSGTYEQYF | TGTGCCAGCAGCTTAAGGGTCGGGACTTCCGGCACCTACGAGCAGTACTTC
. | TRBJ1-1 | . | TRBV24-1 | CATSVESYGGTEAFF | TGTGCCACCAGCGTCGAAAGTTACGGGGGCACTGAAGCTTTCTTT
. | TRBJ2-3 | . | TRBV3-1/TRBV3-2 | CASSSSGTDTQYF | TGTGCCAGCAGCTCCAGCGGGACAGATACGCAGTATTTT
. | TRBJ1-3 | . | TRBV6-6 | CASSLTLNSGNTIYF | TGTGCCAGCAGTTTGACTCTCAACTCTGGAAACACCATATATTTT
TRBD1 | TRBJ2-1 | . | TRBV15 | CATSITRDRGDNEQFF | TGTGCCACCAGCATTACCCGGGACAGGGGGGACAATGAGCAGTTCTTC
. | TRBJ1-3 | . | TRBV7-2 | CASSPQGTGNTIYF | TGTGCCAGCAGCCCGCAGGGTACTGGAAACACCATATATTTT
. | TRBJ1-2 | . | TRBV5-4 | CASSLRGRDGYTF | TGTGCCAGCAGCTTGCGGGGGAGGGATGGCTACACCTTC
. | TRBJ1-2 | . | TRBV6-1 | CASSWDRLYGYTF | TGTGCCAGCAGTTGGGACCGATTATATGGCTACACCTTC
TRBD1 | TRBJ1-2 | . | TRBV7-9 | CASSQGTADYGYTF | TGTGCCAGCAGCCAAGGGACAGCTGACTATGGCTACACCTTC
TRBD1 | TRBJ2-7 | . | TRBV5-4 | CASSSIGQGFGEQYF | TGTGCCAGCAGCTCCATAGGACAGGGGTTTGGGGAGCAGTACTTC
. | TRBJ1-5 | . | TRBV18 | CASSPRRGGIGQPQHF | TGTGCCAGCTCACCACGCCGCGGGGGCATCGGGCAGCCCCAGCATTTT
. | TRBJ1-4 | . | TRBV4-2 | CASSQVKGVKGTNEKLFF | TGTGCCAGCAGCCAAGTAAAGGGGGTAAAGGGAACTAATGAAAAACTGTTTTTT
TRBD1 | TRBJ2-1 | . | TRBV14 | CASSSTGGAYNEQFF | TGTGCCAGCAGCTCGACAGGGGGCGCGTACAATGAGCAGTTCTTC
. | TRBJ2-2 | . | TRBV3-1/TRBV3-2 | CASSQGGYGELFF | TGTGCCAGCAGCCAAGGAGGGTACGGGGAGCTGTTTTTT
. | TRBJ2-2 | . | TRBV21-1 | CASSKGSRGTGELFF | TGTGCCAGCAGCAAAGGGTCCCGAGGAACCGGGGAGCTGTTTTTT
. | TRBJ1-4 | . | TRBV7-9 | CASGRGVNEKLFF | TGTGCCAGCGGTCGGGGGGTAAATGAAAAACTGTTTTTT
. | TRBJ2-3 | . | TRBV7-9 | CASSFHGGLTDTQYF | TGTGCCAGCAGCTTTCATGGGGGCCTCACAGATACGCAGTATTTT
. | TRBJ1-3 | . | TRBV18 | CASSHGGSGNTIYF | TGTGCCAGCTCCCACGGGGGTTCGGGAAACACCATATATTTT